Following are 27 T cell receptor beta chains from one sample sequenced in a study of cytomegalovirus exposure and HLA in healthy donors. Here immunoSEQ multiplex PCR was the method, and the copy in TCRdb shows in-frame clones only, minus some. The sample includes some 180,000 clones, 86% of them seen just once. The sequencing sample was made of PBMCs. The receptors stem from a man between 25 and 39 years old in good health and CMV-seropositive.

The chain recombines TRBV6-5 with TRBJ1-1; no reliable D call. V was pared by 0 bases and J by 11 bases, with 13 bases between. Germline V gene sequence: CDR1 MNHEY, CDR2 SVGAGI. The CDR3 has 13 residues. CDR3 DNA sequence: TGTGCCAGCAGTTACTCCGGACGAATGGTTGCTTTCTTT. This encodes CASSYSGRMVAFF.

This clone was found once. This chain links TRBV7-9 with TRBJ2-1; D unresolved. Germline V gene lookup returns CDR1 SEHNR and CDR2 FQNEAQ (reference sequence). V lost 3 bases, J lost 3 bases, and 6 bases lay in between. The CDR3 sequence is 13 residues long. The CDR3 DNA reads as TGTGCCAGCAGCTTGGGCGACTACAATGAGCAGTTCTTC. It yields the protein CASSLGDYNEQFF.

This clone was seen just once. The chain couples TRBV7-9 to TRBJ2-3; 11 nucleotides align to TRBD2. V gave up 3 bases and J gave up 6 bases; unmatched junction bases: 8. The CDR3 spans 16 residues. Per the germline V gene, CDR1 is SEHNR and CDR2 is FQNEAQ (reference sequence). The CDR3 region has the DNA TGTGCCAGCAGCTTTCCCACTAGCGGGAGTAGGGATACGCAGTATTTT. Translated: CASSFPTSGSRDTQYF.

V and J are TRBV4-3 and TRBJ2-5; possible D gene TRBD2, 5 bases. V lost 5 bases, J lost 2 bases, and 9 bases lay in between. The CDR3 loop spans 13 amino acids. Germline V CDR1 and CDR2: LGHNA, YSLEER. CDR3 in amino acids: CASSASGQETQYF. The DNA of the CDR3 is TGCGCCAGCAGCGCCTCGGGGCAAGAGACCCAGTACTTC.

The chain links TRBV11-2 to TRBJ2-6; tentative D call: TRBD2 (6 bases). Between the trimmed V and J ends, which lost 5 bases and 0 bases, there was a span of 8 bases. Germline V lookup: CDR1 SGHAT, CDR2 FQNNGV. The CDR3 consists of 15 residues. The CDR3 region has the DNA TGTGCCAGCAGCCGGAGGGACTCTGGGGCCAACGTCCTGACTTTC. This gives the protein CASSRRDSGANVLTF.

The V call is TRBV6-5, the J call TRBJ2-2; no definite D call. The length of the CDR3 is 13 residues. The V end was cut by 3 bases, the J end by 7 bases, with 9 bases between. Germline V lookup: CDR1 MNHEY, CDR2 SVGAGI. The CDR3 DNA follows: TGTGCCAGCAGTTATCGAGATTTCGGGGAGCTGTTTTTT. As protein: CASSYRDFGELFF.

This sequence joins TRBV18 and TRBJ1-4; D is possibly TRBD1 (6 bases). V lost 2 bases and J lost 8, with 12 bases in between. CDR1 and CDR2 (germline): KGHSH, LQKENI. The CDR3 totals 14 residues. The CDR3 reads CASSPTTGGEKLFF. DNA for the CDR3: TGTGCCAGCTCACCAACGACAGGAGGGGAAAAACTGTTTTTT.

This chain connects TRBV7-9 to TRBJ1-1; D unclear. V gave up 0 bases and J gave up 11 bases, with 13 bases separating them. The CDR3 has 13 amino acids. Germline CDR1 reads SEHNR; CDR2 reads FQNEAQ (reference sequence). CDR3 bases: TGTGCCAGCAGCTTAGCTCTATCCACGGGGGCTTTCTTT. It encodes CASSLALSTGAFF.

The count of this clone is one. This sequence joins TRBV7-2 and TRBJ2-1, with 9 bases identical to TRBD1. The CDR3 has 18 residues. V lost 4 bases and J lost 4; bases outside the gene matches: 14. CDR1 is SGHTA, CDR2 FQGNSA, per germline. The CDR3 DNA follows: TGTGCCAGCAGCTCGTCCCGGGACAGGGATAGAGGGTACAATGAGCAGTTCTTC. Translating gives CASSSSRDRDRGYNEQFF.

V and J are TRBV5-1 and TRBJ2-3; TRBD1 matches 9 bases. The V gene's germline CDR1 is SGHRS and CDR2 YFSETQ. V shed 0 bases, J shed 6 bases, and the junction held 11 bases outside the gene matches. CDR3 size: 17 residues. The CDR3 is CASSLGLGTGNPDTQYF. CDR3 DNA: TGCGCCAGCAGCTTGGGACTCGGGACAGGGAATCCGGATACGCAGTATTTT. The full variable domain, its missing parts supplied by reference TRBV5-1 and TRBJ2-3, is KAGVTQTPRYLIKTRGQQVTLSCSPISGHRSVSWYQQTPGQGLQFLFEYFSETQRNKGNFPGRFSGRQFSNSRSEMNVSTLELGDSALYLCASSLGLGTGNPDTQYFGPGTRLTVL.

V and J are TRBV7-6 and TRBJ1-1; the D is unclear. The ends were cut back, 7 bases at V and 0 bases at J, with 12 bases in the middle. The CDR3 has 14 amino acids. Germline V gene data show CDR1 as SGHVS and CDR2 as FNYEAQ. The CDR3 nucleotides read TGTGCCAGCATCTCCGGCAGATTGAACACTGAAGCTTTCTTT. Protein sequence: CASISGRLNTEAFF.

The chain couples TRBV5-1 to TRBJ2-1; D call uncertain. Germline V gene sequence: CDR1 SGHRS, CDR2 YFSETQ. The CDR3 spans 15 residues. V lost 0 bases, J lost 1 base, and 8 bases lay in between. CDR3 loop: CASSLVSGSYNEQFF. As DNA, the CDR3 is TGCGCCAGCAGCTTGGTATCCGGGTCCTACAATGAGCAGTTCTTC.

J is TRBJ1-1 and V is TRBV2; TRBD1 is a possible D gene (6 bases). CDR3 length: 13 residues. Germline assignment: CDR1 SNHLY and CDR2 FYNNEI. V dropped 6 bases and J dropped 4 bases, with 12 bases sitting between them. The CDR3 sequence: CASSKGGGTEAFF. CDR3 nucleotides: TGTGCCAGCAGCAAGGGGGGAGGCACTGAAGCTTTCTTT.

The chain combines TRBV6-5 with TRBJ2-7; TRBD2 matches 13 bases. Germline assignment: CDR1 MNHEY and CDR2 SVGAGI. This CDR3 is 14 amino acids long. J lost 6 bases, V lost 4 bases, and 3 bases had no gene match. The CDR3 loop is CASSLTSGRPEQYF. The CDR3 coding sequence is TGTGCCAGCAGTTTGACTAGCGGGAGGCCCGAGCAGTACTTC.

The chain is built from TRBV11-3 and TRBJ2-7; D unresolved. Trimming took 3 bases from V and 1 from J, leaving 16 bases between them. There are 16 residues in the CDR3. Germline V gene sequence: CDR1 SGHNT, CDR2 YENEEA. CDR3 residues: CASSLGGSFPSYEQYF. In DNA, the CDR3 is TGTGCCAGCAGCTTGGGTGGGTCCTTTCCTTCCTACGAGCAGTACTTC.

This chain links TRBV5-1 with TRBJ1-6; weak D call: TRBD1 (6 bases). V lost 0 bases to trimming and J lost 5 bases, with 9 bases between them. The CDR3 covers 15 residues. CDR1 and CDR2 from the germline V gene are SGHRS and YFSETQ. The CDR3 loop is CASSLDGQNNSPLHF. The CDR3 nucleotides read TGCGCCAGCAGCTTGGACGGACAGAATAATTCACCCCTCCACTTT.

This chain links TRBV4-1 with TRBJ1-5; 10 nucleotides line up with TRBD1. V shed 1 base and J 1 base; nucleotides not matched to a gene: 7. This CDR3 has 18 amino acids. From germline, CDR1 is MGHRA and CDR2 YSYEKL. CDR3 bases: TGCGCCAGCAGCCAAGGGACAGGGGGGTTGATAAGCAATCAGCCCCAGCATTTT. Translated: CASSQGTGGLISNQPQHF.

The chain recombines TRBV4-1 with TRBJ1-2; 8 bases line up with TRBD1. The CDR3 runs to 14 residues. Germline V CDR1 and CDR2: MGHRA, YSYEKL. V shed 0 bases and J 5 bases; nucleotides not matched to a gene: 2. The CDR3 spells CASSQDTGGYGYTF. In DNA, the CDR3 is TGCGCCAGCAGCCAAGATACAGGGGGATATGGCTACACCTTC.

The V gene is TRBV6-1, the J gene TRBJ1-1; no clear D. Trimming removed 4 bases from V and 1 base from J, with 10 bases in between. The CDR3 has 14 residues. CDR1 is MNHNS and CDR2 is SASEGT in the germline V gene. The CDR3, as DNA: TGTGCCAGCAGTGCCGCTCTGAGGAACACTGAAGCTTTCTTT. Translation gives CASSAALRNTEAFF.

The gene calls are TRBV5-1 and TRBJ2-6; possibly TRBD1 for D (6 bases). Trimming removed 6 bases from V and 2 bases from J, with 12 bases in between. CDR1 SGHRS and CDR2 YFSETQ come from the germline V gene. The CDR3 consists of 15 residues. This CDR3 reads CASTYTGTGANVLTF. The CDR3 nucleotides read TGCGCCAGCACCTACACAGGGACTGGGGCCAACGTCCTGACTTTC.

This chain joins TRBV11-2 and TRBJ2-2; 8 bases are a match to TRBD1. The V segment lost 4 bases and the J segment 4 bases; nucleotides outside the gene matches: 11. Per the germline V gene, CDR1 is SGHAT and CDR2 is FQNNGV. CDR3 length: 17 amino acids. The DNA of the CDR3 is TGTGCCAGCAGCTCCCGGGACAGGTCGTTTGGCACCGGGGAGCTGTTTTTT. It translates to CASSSRDRSFGTGELFF.

This clone was recorded only once. The chain is built from TRBV6-5 and TRBJ1-2; D is unresolved. The CDR3 covers 13 residues. Trimming pared 2 bases from V and 4 bases from J, leaving 8 bases between. Germline V gene lookup returns CDR1 MNHEY and CDR2 SVGAGI. CDR3 sequence: CASSYRLGYGYTF. The CDR3, as DNA: TGTGCCAGCAGTTACAGGTTGGGCTATGGCTACACCTTC.

The chain is built from TRBV28 and TRBJ2-7; TRBD1 aligns across 9 bases. The CDR3 loop spans 17 amino acids. CDR1 and CDR2 (germline): MDHEN, SYDVKM. Trimming at V came to 6 bases and at J to 2 bases, leaving 14 bases not matched to a gene. This chain's CDR3 is CASSHRDREVVAYEQYF. DNA for the CDR3: TGTGCCAGCAGCCACCGGGACAGGGAGGTAGTTGCCTACGAGCAGTACTTC.

The chain carries TRBV7-6 and TRBJ1-3; no clear D. CDR3 length: 16 residues. Trimming stripped 2 bases from V and 0 bases from J, with 11 bases between. Germline CDR1 SGHVS, CDR2 FNYEAQ. The CDR3 loop is CASSLKISSSGNTIYF. CDR3 bases: TGTGCCAGCAGCTTAAAGATCAGTAGCTCTGGAAACACCATATATTTT.

The genes are TRBV6-1 and TRBJ2-7; D assignment may be TRBD1 or TRBD2 (6 bases each). The CDR3 runs 17 residues. Germline V CDR1 and CDR2: MNHNS, SASEGT. Trimming shortened V by 4 bases and J by 1 base, and 20 bases separated the two germline ends. This CDR3 reads CASSGKTGGGRSYEQYF. CDR3 DNA sequence: TGTGCCAGCAGTGGGAAGACAGGAGGGGGGAGATCCTACGAGCAGTACTTC.

J is TRBJ1-1 and V is TRBV27, with D maybe TRBD1 (5 bases). This CDR3 has 16 amino acids. V lost 6 bases, J lost 2 bases, and 19 bases lay in between. Germline V gene sequence: CDR1 MNHEY, CDR2 SMNVEV (reference sequence). The CDR3 DNA reads TGTGCCAGCAGCCCCATACCCTGGCAGGGCAACACTGAAGCTTTCTTT. Its translation is CASSPIPWQGNTEAFF.

The chain links TRBV5-1 to TRBJ1-1; D possibly corresponds to TRBD1 (6 bases). This CDR3 spans 15 amino acids. Per germline, CDR1 SGHRS and CDR2 YFSETQ. Trimming removed 7 bases at V and 1 base at J, with 17 bases between. As DNA, the CDR3 is TGCGCCAGCGGCAACCGTCAGGGGTCGAACACTGAAGCTTTCTTT. Translating it yields CASGNRQGSNTEAFF.